The clone carrying this TCR beta chain was seen only once. Its cognate antigen is unknown. This sample is part of a study of cytomegalovirus exposure and HLA in healthy donors. Notes on the study in general: In vitro assays verified that a few CMV-associated chains recognized CMV antigens specifically. Rare TCR sequences predominated, though certain public TCRs were found in many donors.

There are 14 residues in the CDR3. In germline, CDR1 is SEHNR, CDR2 FQNEAQ (reference sequence). Trimming stripped 1 base from V and 2 bases from J, with 9 bases between. The PCR used 60 Vbeta and 13 Jbeta primers. Assay used: immunoSEQ multiplex PCR; TCRdb lists only in-frame clones, some missing. Of around 120,000 clones listed, about 76% are singletons. The chain employs TRBV7-9 and TRBJ2-7; D possibly corresponds to TRBD2 (6 bases). This TCR derives from a man between 60 and 75 years old in good health and CMV-seropositive. Sample: PBMCs. CDR3 DNA sequence: TGTGCCAGCAGCTTAGAGCGGGTAACCTACGAGCAGTACTTC. Translated: CASSLERVTYEQYF.